This T cell receptor (beta chain) was profiled in a study of cytomegalovirus exposure and HLA in healthy donors. TCRdb keeps only in-frame clones here, not all; method: immunoSEQ multiplex PCR. This sample has 150,000 to 200,000 clones, with 65% to 85% found just once. Germline V lookup: CDR1 SEHNR, CDR2 FQNEAQ (reference sequence). Trimming took off 6 bases at V and 3 bases at J, with 8 bases between the two ends. CDR3 length: 12 amino acids. Sequencing used PBMCs. This clonotype originated in a woman aged 18-29 years in good health and CMV-seropositive. This chain links TRBV7-9 with TRBJ1-2; D perhaps matches TRBD1 (5 bases). CDR3 nucleotide sequence: TGTGCCAGCAGAGACAGTTACTATGGCTACACCTTC. Translating gives CASRDSYYGYTF.